This T cell receptor beta chain was found in a study of patients and donors after allogeneic stem cell transplantation. The CDR3 contains 13 residues. Germline V CDR1 and CDR2: LGHDT, YNNKEL (reference sequence). V was pared by 3 bases and J by 6 bases, with 8 bases between. MiXCR was run by TCRdb on the RT-PCR reads, yielding one entry per CDR3 protein. Here the sample spans about 400,000 distinct CDR3 sequences, 16% being singletons. This clonotype was observed once. The source material was blood, either unsorted or a sorted T cell fraction (not recorded which). This receptor was identified in a human donor who was either an allogeneic HSCT recipient or a stem cell or donor lymphocyte infusion donor (not recorded which). It is not recorded whose cells these are; they may come from a transplant donor. The chain is built from TRBV3-1 and TRBJ2-2; no clear D gene. This CDR3 reads CASSQADPGELFF. The CDR3 bases are TGTGCCAGCAGCCAGGCTGATCCCGGGGAGCTGTTTTTT.